This TCR beta chain was observed in a study of cytomegalovirus exposure and HLA in healthy donors. The study's findings and limits: In vitro experiments confirmed that three CMV-associated chains were specific for CMV antigens. The study assumed roughly uniform donor sequencing depth for presence/absence analyses.

PCR was performed using 60 Vbeta and 13 Jbeta primers. TCRdb keeps only in-frame clones here, not all; method: immunoSEQ multiplex PCR. The repertoire holds hundreds of thousands of clones, with approximately 70% as singletons. Germline CDR1 and CDR2: MDHEN and SYDVKM. The CDR3 has 17 amino acids. The ends lost 5 bases at V and 0 bases at J; junction bases unmatched: 10. With respect to this clone: Antigen unknown.

This TCR was recovered from a female donor in good health and CMV-seronegative. What was sequenced was PBMCs. The chain links TRBV28 to TRBJ1-5; 7 bases map to TRBD1. The CDR3 loop reads CASSRTGVSNSNQPQHF. The CDR3 DNA follows: TGTGCCAGCAGTCGGACAGGAGTGTCTAATAGCAATCAGCCCCAGCATTTT.